These 29 T cell receptor beta chains came from one sample sequenced in a study of T cells in Graves' hyperthyroidism and ophthalmopathy. TCR beta CDR3 sequences were amplified from RNA transcripts. With the HTBI primer set, the TCR CDR3 went through a first round of RT-PCR. Each CDR3 protein is one row after TCRdb ran MiXCR on the multiplex PCR reads. The table has about 380,000 distinct CDR3 sequences, roughly 14% seen once; the top ten hold less than 25%. The specimen was blood. Source of these receptors: a man aged 30 to 39 with Graves' hyperthyroidism that later progressed to Graves' ophthalmopathy.

This clonotype was recorded many times. The chain couples TRBV7-9 to TRBJ2-1, with TRBD1 matching 7 bases. Germline CDR1 reads SEHNR; CDR2 reads FQNEAQ (reference sequence). The CDR3 runs to 12 residues. The V segment lost 5 bases and the J segment 14 bases; nucleotides outside the gene matches: 9. The CDR3 loop reads CASSTGDGSKFF. The CDR3 nucleotides read TGTGCCAGCAGCACAGGGGATGGCTCAAAGTTCTTC.

This clonotype was observed many times. The genes are TRBV2 and TRBJ1-5; D uncertain. Germline V gene data show CDR1 as SNHLY and CDR2 as FYNNEI. V was shortened by 2 bases and J by 3 bases, with 8 bases between the two germline ends. The CDR3 loop spans 14 amino acids. CDR3 bases: TGTGCCAGCAGTGAACCGCGGGTCAATCAGCCCCAGCATTTT. Protein: CASSEPRVNQPQHF.

The V gene is TRBV20-1, the J gene TRBJ2-7; TRBD2 matches 12 bases. The CDR3 sequence is 16 residues long. Per the germline V gene, CDR1 is DFQATT and CDR2 is SNEGSKA (reference sequence). CDR3: CSPKKASGGASYEQYF. CDR3 coding DNA: TGCAGCCCTAAGAAGGCTAGCGGGGGGGCGTCCTACGAGCAGTACTTC.

This clonotype was observed at least ten times. The chain recombines TRBV3-1 with TRBJ1-1; TRBD1 aligns across 7 bases. CDR3 length equals 18 residues. The germline V gene encodes CDR1 LGHDT and CDR2 YNNKEL (reference sequence). V was pared by 2 bases and J by 1 base, with 13 bases of the junction left unmatched. The CDR3 sequence: CASSQYTRQGESNTEAFF. The DNA for the CDR3 is TGTGCCAGCAGCCAATACACCAGACAGGGAGAGTCGAACACTGAAGCTTTCTTT. The entire variable domain, with the rest obtained from reference TRBV3-1 and TRBJ1-1, is as follows: DTAVSQTPKYLVTQMGNDKSIKCEQNLGHDTMYWYKQDSKKFLKIMFSYNNKELIINETVPNRFSPKSPDKAHLNLHINSLELGDSAVYFCASSQYTRQGESNTEAFFGQGTRLTVV.

This clonotype was found many times. The chain employs TRBV7-3 and TRBJ1-1, with 7 bases aligning to TRBD1. Germline assignment: CDR1 SGHTA and CDR2 FQGTGA. The CDR3 contains 13 residues. Unmatched junction bases numbered 0, after V lost 0 bases and J lost 5 bases. CDR3 loop: CASSLTRGTEAFF. The CDR3 DNA reads TGTGCCAGCAGCTTAACCAGGGGGACTGAAGCTTTCTTT.

This clonotype was recorded at least ten times. The chain couples TRBV28 to TRBJ2-1; D might be TRBD1 (6 bases). Trimming removed 7 bases at V and 0 bases at J, with 10 bases between. Looked up from germline, CDR1 is MDHEN and CDR2 is SYDVKM. The CDR3 length is 14 residues. CDR3 sequence reads: CASNRADSYNEQFF. The CDR3 DNA is TGTGCCAGCAACAGGGCGGACTCCTACAATGAGCAGTTCTTC. The whole variable domain, remainder taken from reference TRBV28 and TRBJ2-1, is DVKVTQSSRYLVKRTGEKVFLECVQDMDHENMFWYRQDPGLGLRLIYFSYDVKMKEKGDIPEGYSVSREKKERFSLILESASTNQTSMYLCASNRADSYNEQFFGPGTRLTVL.

The rearrangement links TRBV3-1 to TRBJ2-5, with 7 bases fitting TRBD2. The junction had 9 bases not matched to a gene; V was cut back by 4 bases and J by 4 bases. Germline CDR1 reads LGHDT; CDR2 reads YNNKEL (reference sequence). This CDR3 contains 15 residues. The CDR3 loop reads CASSPISGELETQYF. CDR3 nucleotide sequence: TGTGCCAGCAGCCCCATCAGCGGGGAACTAGAGACCCAGTACTTC.

The rearrangement uses TRBV15 and TRBJ1-2; perhaps TRBD1 as D (6 bases). The CDR3 extends over 16 amino acids. Trimming removed 3 bases from V and 0 bases from J, with 14 bases in between. Germline CDR1 LNHNV, CDR2 YYDKDF (reference sequence). CDR3 bases: TGTGCCACCAGCAGCGGGTCTAGGGGGACTAACTATGGCTACACCTTC. Its protein is CATSSGSRGTNYGYTF.

CDR3 amino acids: CASSLGVGARNRSGANVLTF. In DNA form, the CDR3 reads TGTGCCAGCAGCTTAGGAGTGGGGGCCAGGAACCGCTCTGGGGCCAACGTCCTGACTTTC. This sequence joins TRBV13 and TRBJ2-6, with TRBD1 as a possible D gene (6 bases). CDR3 length: 20 amino acids. V was pared by 0 bases and J by 0 bases, with 18 bases between. CDR1 and CDR2 from the germline V gene are PRHDT and FYEKMQ (reference sequence). Using reference TRBV13 and TRBJ2-6 for the parts outside the CDR3, the full variable domain is AAGVIQSPRHLIKEKRETATLKCYPIPRHDTVYWYQQGPGQDPQFLISFYEKMQSDKGSIPDRFSAQQFSDYHSELNMSSLELGDSALYFCASSLGVGARNRSGANVLTFGAGSRLTVL.

This clonotype was observed at least ten times. The chain has TRBV28 and TRBJ1-1; weak D call: TRBD1 (5 bases). V shed 3 bases and J shed 7 bases, with 15 bases lying between them. The germline V gene encodes CDR1 MDHEN and CDR2 SYDVKM. The CDR3 extends over 14 amino acids. For the CDR3, the DNA is TGTGCCAGCAGTTTTGAGTCTGGGACCGGTGAAGCTTTCTTT. Translation gives CASSFESGTGEAFF.

The sample holds a few counts of this clonotype. V is TRBV11-2 and J is TRBJ2-7, with TRBD2 matching over 9 bases. The CDR3 extends over 18 amino acids. Germline V gives CDR1 SGHAT, CDR2 FQNNGV. J gave up 3 bases and V 1 base, and 13 bases lay outside the gene matches. Here the CDR3 DNA reads TGTGCCAGCAGCTTAGTTGTTGGTTGGACTAGCGTCAACTACGAGCAGTACTTC. Translated, it gives CASSLVVGWTSVNYEQYF.

The chain couples TRBV7-6 to TRBJ2-5; D unresolved. The CDR3 extends over 16 amino acids. Per the germline V gene, CDR1 is SGHVS and CDR2 is FNYEAQ. Trimming took 2 bases from V and 6 from J, leaving 19 bases between them. The CDR3 coding sequence is TGTGCCAGCAGCTTAAACCCTTTAGACCGTCGGCAGACCCAGTACTTC. Translated, it gives CASSLNPLDRRQTQYF.

There are many counts of this clonotype. The chain employs TRBV20-1 and TRBJ1-1, with D maybe TRBD1 (6 bases). CDR1 is DFQATT and CDR2 is SNEGSKA in the germline V gene (reference sequence). This CDR3 contains 13 residues. V lost 4 bases and J 1 base, leaving 10 bases between the germline ends. The CDR3 region has the DNA TGCAGTGCTATGGGGACAAAGAACACTGAAGCTTTCTTT. Its translation: CSAMGTKNTEAFF.

The chain links TRBV7-9 to TRBJ2-7, with no clear D. Germline V CDR1 and CDR2: SEHNR, FQNEAQ (reference sequence). The CDR3 extends over 16 amino acids. V lost 6 bases and J lost 1, with 19 bases in between. For the CDR3, the DNA is TGTGCCAGCAGTTCATCCCGTATCCAGGTATCCTACGAGCAGTACTTC. This translates into CASSSSRIQVSYEQYF.

Ten or more counts support this clonotype. The chain links TRBV2 to TRBJ1-2, with D tentatively TRBD1 (5 bases). The CDR3 contains 14 residues. Germline V gene lookup returns CDR1 SNHLY and CDR2 FYNNEI. V lost 5 bases to trimming and J lost 4 bases, with 14 bases between them. CDR3 loop: CASSLSGYTYGYTF. The CDR3 bases are TGTGCCAGCAGTCTGTCAGGGTACACCTATGGCTACACCTTC.

This clonotype was observed at least ten times. The V and J genes are TRBV28 and TRBJ1-1; TRBD1 matches at 9 bases. There are 16 residues in the CDR3. The V gene end was trimmed by 6 bases and the J gene end by 1 base; junction bases not matched to a gene: 9. Per the germline V gene, CDR1 is MDHEN and CDR2 is SYDVKM. The CDR3 reads CASRSRTGAWNTEAFF. In nucleotides, the CDR3 is TGTGCCAGCAGATCACGGACAGGGGCCTGGAACACTGAAGCTTTCTTT.

This clonotype was seen many times. The chain employs TRBV2 and TRBJ2-3; 9 nucleotides agree with TRBD1. V was clipped by 6 bases and J by 6 bases; unmatched bases: 10. This CDR3 is built from 15 residues. CDR1 is SNHLY and CDR2 is FYNNEI in the germline V gene. CDR3: CASSVTGGGLDTQYF. In DNA, the CDR3 is TGTGCCAGCAGCGTGACAGGGGGAGGGTTGGATACGCAGTATTTT.

This clonotype was seen many times. The rearrangement links TRBV6-2 or TRBV6-3 to TRBJ1-5; D is ambiguous. Trimming cost V 6 bases and J 1 base, with 13 bases left between them. This CDR3 is built from 15 residues. In germline, CDR1 is MNHEY, CDR2 SVGEGT. This CDR3 is CASSYGRLSNQPQHF. The CDR3 coding sequence is TGTGCCAGCAGCTACGGACGGTTAAGCAATCAGCCCCAGCATTTT.

In this sample, this clonotype turned up a few times. This rearrangement joins TRBV7-8 to TRBJ2-1, with 12 bases fitting TRBD2. Germline assignment: CDR1 SGHVS and CDR2 FQNEAQ. V trimming: 3 bases; J trimming: 9 bases; junction bases outside the gene matches: 9. The CDR3 is 16 residues long. The DNA of the CDR3 is TGTGCCAGCAGCTTTTTATCTAGCGGGGGGGCCGTTGAGCAGTTCTTC. Protein: CASSFLSSGGAVEQFF.

In its sample, this clonotype was seen a few times. This rearrangement joins TRBV4-1 to TRBJ1-6, with D possibly TRBD1 on 5 matching bases. Per the germline V gene, CDR1 is MGHRA and CDR2 is YSYEKL. The CDR3 totals 14 residues. V shed 1 base and J shed 8 bases, with 9 bases lying between them. The chain's CDR3 is CASSQGVRDSPLHF. For the CDR3, the DNA is TGCGCCAGCAGCCAAGGAGTCAGGGATTCACCCCTCCACTTT.

This sequence joins TRBV12-3 or TRBV12-4 and TRBJ2-1; the D is unclear. The V end lost 6 bases, the J end lost 3 bases, and 12 bases lay between the germline ends. This CDR3 is 14 amino acids long. The CDR3 spells CASSPGWVYNEQFF. CDR3 DNA sequence: TGTGCCAGCAGCCCCGGGTGGGTCTACAATGAGCAGTTCTTC.

This clonotype was seen many times. The chain carries TRBV7-9 and TRBJ2-5; TRBD2 matches at 14 bases. The CDR3 is made up of 17 amino acids. Germline V gives CDR1 SEHNR, CDR2 FQNEAQ (reference sequence). V dropped 5 bases and J dropped 3; count of bases not matched to a gene: 8. This chain's CDR3 is CASSNGLAGGSEETQYF. CDR3 DNA: TGTGCCAGCAGCAACGGACTAGCGGGGGGCAGTGAAGAGACCCAGTACTTC. Looking up the rest from reference TRBV7-9 and TRBJ2-5 gives the full variable domain: DTGVSQNPRHKITKRGQNVTFRCDPISEHNRLYWYRQTLGQGPEFLTYFQNEAQLEKSRLLSDRFSAERPKGSFSTLEIQRTEQGDSAMYLCASSNGLAGGSEETQYFGPGTRLLVL.

There are a few counts of this clonotype. This rearrangement joins TRBV18 to TRBJ2-5; TRBD1 or TRBD2 may be the D gene (5 bases each). Germline loops: CDR1 KGHSH, CDR2 LQKENI. The V gene lost 2 bases and the J gene lost 1 base, with 11 bases spanning the gap. This CDR3 has 15 amino acids. The CDR3 DNA reads as TGTGCCAGCTCACCAGTCCGGGACCCCCAAGAGACCCAGTACTTC. Amino acid sequence: CASSPVRDPQETQYF.

The chain joins TRBV20-1 to TRBJ2-1; D is uncertain. Germline V lookup: CDR1 DFQATT, CDR2 SNEGSKA (reference sequence). V was trimmed by 0 bases and J by 0 bases, leaving 12 bases between them. The CDR3 consists of 16 residues. In DNA, the CDR3 is TGCAGTGCTAGAGATCAAGGTCAGAGCTCCTACAATGAGCAGTTCTTC. This gives the protein CSARDQGQSSYNEQFF.

The CDR3 here is CASSQGVEYEQYF. The CDR3 region has the DNA TGTGCCAGCAGCCAGGGGGTGGAATACGAGCAGTACTTC. V usage is TRBV12-3 or TRBV12-4 and J usage is TRBJ2-7; TRBD1 agrees at 7 bases. V trimming: 6 bases; J trimming: 4 bases; junction bases outside the gene matches: 6. The length of the CDR3 is 13 residues.

This clonotype was counted many times. The gene calls are TRBV11-2 and TRBJ1-1; D is unclear. The length of the CDR3 is 13 residues. In germline, CDR1 is SGHAT, CDR2 FQNNGV. Trimming stripped 0 bases from V and 3 bases from J, with 5 bases between. The CDR3 region is CASSLDRDTEAFF. In DNA, the CDR3 is TGTGCCAGCAGCTTAGACCGGGACACTGAAGCTTTCTTT. The complete variable domain, with remaining parts taken from reference TRBV11-2 and TRBJ1-1, reads EAGVAQSPRYKIIEKRQSVAFWCNPISGHATLYWYQQILGQGPKLLIQFQNNGVVDDSQLPKDRFSAERLKGVDSTLKIQPAKLEDSAVYLCASSLDRDTEAFFGQGTRLTVV.

This clonotype was observed many times. The chain is built from TRBV10-1 and TRBJ2-3; 7 positions agree with TRBD2. The CDR3 extends over 15 amino acids. Germline V lookup: CDR1 WNHNN, CDR2 SYGVQD (reference sequence). Germline trimming cut 2 bases from V and 0 bases from J; bases unmatched to any gene: 2. The CDR3 sequence is CASSELGGSTDTQYF. In DNA, the CDR3 is TGCGCCAGCAGTGAGCTGGGAGGGAGCACAGATACGCAGTATTTT.

The chain recombines TRBV20-1 with TRBJ1-6; TRBD1 matches 7 bases. V dropped 6 bases and J dropped 3; count of bases not matched to a gene: 11. Looked up from germline, CDR1 is DFQATT and CDR2 is SNEGSKA (reference sequence). CDR3 length equals 16 residues. DNA for the CDR3: TGCAGTGCACCTGACAGGGCGCCCATCTATAATTCACCCCTCCACTTT. As protein: CSAPDRAPIYNSPLHF.

The sample holds many counts of this clonotype. This rearrangement joins TRBV13 to TRBJ2-7; 11 bases align to TRBD1. After removal of 5 bases from V and 4 bases from J, the junction contained 4 bases not matched to a gene. Germline V gene sequence: CDR1 PRHDT, CDR2 FYEKMQ (reference sequence). The CDR3 runs to 14 residues. This CDR3 reads CASSKGQGAYEQYF. As DNA, the CDR3 is TGTGCCAGCAGCAAAGGACAGGGGGCTTACGAGCAGTACTTC.